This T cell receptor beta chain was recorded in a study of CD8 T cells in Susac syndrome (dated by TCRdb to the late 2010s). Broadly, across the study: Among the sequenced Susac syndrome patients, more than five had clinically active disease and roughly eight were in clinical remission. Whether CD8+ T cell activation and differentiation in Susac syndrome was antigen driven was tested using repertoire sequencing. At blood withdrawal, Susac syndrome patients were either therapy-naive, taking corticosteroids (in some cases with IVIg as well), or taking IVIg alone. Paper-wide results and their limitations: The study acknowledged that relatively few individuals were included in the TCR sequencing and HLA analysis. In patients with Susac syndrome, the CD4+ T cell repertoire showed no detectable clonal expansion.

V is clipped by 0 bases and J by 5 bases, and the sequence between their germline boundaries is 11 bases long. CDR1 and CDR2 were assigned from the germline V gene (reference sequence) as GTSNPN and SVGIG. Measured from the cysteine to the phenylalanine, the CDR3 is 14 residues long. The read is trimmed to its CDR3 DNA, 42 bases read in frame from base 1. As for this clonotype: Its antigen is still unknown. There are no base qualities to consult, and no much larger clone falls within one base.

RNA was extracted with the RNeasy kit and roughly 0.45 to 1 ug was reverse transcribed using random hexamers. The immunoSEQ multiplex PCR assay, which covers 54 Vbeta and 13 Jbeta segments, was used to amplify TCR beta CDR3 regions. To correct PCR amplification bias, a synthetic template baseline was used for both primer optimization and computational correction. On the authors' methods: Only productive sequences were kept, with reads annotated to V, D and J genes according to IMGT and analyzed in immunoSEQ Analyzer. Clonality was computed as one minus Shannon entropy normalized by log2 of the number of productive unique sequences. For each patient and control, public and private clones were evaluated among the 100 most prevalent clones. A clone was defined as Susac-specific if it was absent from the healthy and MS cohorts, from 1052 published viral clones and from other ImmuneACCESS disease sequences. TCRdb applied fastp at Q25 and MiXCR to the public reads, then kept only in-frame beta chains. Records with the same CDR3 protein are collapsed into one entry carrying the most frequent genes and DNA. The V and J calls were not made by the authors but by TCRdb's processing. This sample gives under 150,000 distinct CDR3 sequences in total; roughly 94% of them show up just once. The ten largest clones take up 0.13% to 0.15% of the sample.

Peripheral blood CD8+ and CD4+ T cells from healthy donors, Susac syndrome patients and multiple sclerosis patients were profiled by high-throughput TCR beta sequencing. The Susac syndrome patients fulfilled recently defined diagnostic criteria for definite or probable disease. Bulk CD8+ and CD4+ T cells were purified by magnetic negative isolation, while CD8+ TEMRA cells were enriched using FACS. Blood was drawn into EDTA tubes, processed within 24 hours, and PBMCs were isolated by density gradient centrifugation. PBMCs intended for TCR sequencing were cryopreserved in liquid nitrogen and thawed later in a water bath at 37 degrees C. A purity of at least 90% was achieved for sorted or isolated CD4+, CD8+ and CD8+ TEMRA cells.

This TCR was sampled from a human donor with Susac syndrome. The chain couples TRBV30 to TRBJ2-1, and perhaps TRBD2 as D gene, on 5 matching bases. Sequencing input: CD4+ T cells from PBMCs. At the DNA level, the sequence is TGTGCCTGGAGTGTACGGGGAGCGGACAATGAGCAGTTCTTC. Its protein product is CAWSVRGADNEQFF.